This passage covers 24 T cell receptor beta chains from one sample sequenced in a study of blood T cell repertoires in COVID-19. Clones were read by immunoSEQ multiplex PCR, and TCRdb kept only the in-frame ones, dropping some. This sample has 110,000 or so clones, with about 74% found just once. Sequenced sample: peripheral blood. These receptors came from a human donor in a cohort sampled during active COVID-19.

The J gene is TRBJ2-7, the V gene TRBV5-6, with 7 bases identical to TRBD1. The germline CDR1 and CDR2 sequences are SGHDT and YYEEEE. V lost 4 bases to trimming and J lost 3 bases; unmatched junction nucleotides: 10. This CDR3 has 15 residues. CDR3 nucleotide sequence: TGTGCCAGCAGCCTGACAGGGCTGGGTAACTACGAGCAGTACTTC. As protein: CASSLTGLGNYEQYF.

The CDR3 loop is CASSLKELPRSPLHF. Here the CDR3 DNA reads TGTGCCAGCAGTTTAAAGGAGCTGCCACGCTCACCCCTCCACTTT. The chain recombines TRBV28 with TRBJ1-6; D ambiguous. Looked up from germline, CDR1 is MDHEN and CDR2 is SYDVKM. This CDR3 contains 15 residues. V lost 2 bases and J 10 bases, leaving 15 bases between the germline ends.

A few counts support this clone. V is TRBV19 and J is TRBJ1-2; D remains ambiguous. With 1 base removed from V and 5 bases from J, the gap between germline ends came to 8 bases. The CDR3 has 13 amino acids. Germline V gene lookup returns CDR1 LNHDA and CDR2 SQIVND (reference sequence). Here the CDR3 reads CASSIAGVYGYTF. Here the CDR3 DNA reads TGTGCCAGTAGTATAGCAGGCGTTTATGGCTACACCTTC.

V usage is TRBV10-3 and J usage is TRBJ2-3; possibly TRBD1 for D (7 bases). Germline CDR1 and CDR2: ENHRY and SYGVKD. Trimming stripped 10 bases from V and 2 bases from J, with 13 bases between. This CDR3 is 13 amino acids long. The CDR3 DNA is TGTGCCACGGCAGGGGGGCCCACAGATACGCAGTATTTT. As protein: CATAGGPTDTQYF.

V gene TRBV15 combines with J gene TRBJ1-2; 10 nucleotides agree with TRBD1. With 5 bases clipped from V and 2 bases from J, the junction kept 5 bases outside the gene matches. Per the germline V gene, CDR1 is LNHNV and CDR2 is YYDKDF (reference sequence). CDR3 length: 15 residues. For the CDR3, the DNA is TGTGCCACCAGCCCGGGACAGGGGATAAACTATGGCTACACCTTC. It specifies CATSPGQGINYGYTF.

The rearrangement uses TRBV7-2 and TRBJ2-7; D perhaps matches TRBD2 (5 bases). Germline CDR1 and CDR2: SGHTA and FQGNSA. CDR3 length equals 14 residues. Trimming left V 4 bases short and J 5 bases short, with 15 bases between. This CDR3 is CASSSTPDGDEQYF. CDR3 nucleotides: TGTGCCAGCAGCTCAACCCCAGACGGGGACGAGCAGTACTTC.

The chain uses TRBV9 and TRBJ2-5; TRBD1 might be the D (7 bases). The germline V gene has CDR1 SGDLS and CDR2 YYNGEE. Trimming took 4 bases from V and 5 from J, leaving 30 bases between them. The CDR3 has 19 amino acids. This chain's CDR3 is CASSPPVGATGEEVETQYF. Written as DNA, the CDR3 is TGTGCCAGCAGCCCTCCGGTGGGGGCTACAGGGGAGGAAGTGGAGACCCAGTACTTC.

The chain is built from TRBV14 and TRBJ2-1, with 8 nucleotides matching TRBD2. The junction had 0 bases not matched to a gene; V was cut back by 1 base and J by 4 bases. Germline V CDR1 and CDR2: SGHDN, FVKESK. The CDR3 consists of 14 residues. CDR3 loop: CASSQGLAYNEQFF. Written as DNA, the CDR3 is TGTGCCAGCAGCCAAGGACTAGCGTACAATGAGCAGTTCTTC.

V gene TRBV24-1 combines with J gene TRBJ1-1; 8 bases agree with TRBD1. Germline V gives CDR1 KGHDR, CDR2 SFDVKD. The CDR3 covers 13 residues. Trimming at V came to 10 bases and at J to 5 bases, leaving 8 bases not matched to a gene. In nucleotides, the CDR3 is TGTGCCACAACTAAGGGGACAGGAACTGAAGCTTTCTTT. It yields the protein CATTKGTGTEAFF.

V gene TRBV6-5 combines with J gene TRBJ2-1, with 7 bases identical to TRBD2. This CDR3 has 14 residues. Germline V lookup: CDR1 MNHEY, CDR2 SVGAGI. J gave up 1 base and V 6 bases, and 3 bases lay outside the gene matches. The CDR3, as DNA: TGTGCCAGCAGCTTACTAGCGTCCTACAATGAGCAGTTCTTC. It codes for CASSLLASYNEQFF.

The CDR3 protein is CASSYIGTGITYEQYF. CDR3 in DNA: TGTGCCAGCAGTTACATAGGGACAGGGATAACCTACGAGCAGTACTTC. The V and J genes are TRBV6-5 and TRBJ2-7; 9 positions match TRBD1. The CDR3 is 16 amino acids. Germline trimming cut 2 bases from V and 2 bases from J; bases unmatched to any gene: 7. Germline CDR1 reads MNHEY; CDR2 reads SVGAGI.

The chain joins TRBV11-2 to TRBJ2-2; 7 bases align to TRBD2. After removal of 5 bases from V and 6 bases from J, the junction contained 9 bases not matched to a gene. This CDR3 is 15 amino acids long. The germline V gene has CDR1 SGHAT and CDR2 FQNNGV. The CDR3 nucleotides are TGTGCCAGCAGCCTACTAGCGCTGGGGCCCGGGGAGCTGTTTTTT. The encoded protein is CASSLLALGPGELFF.

The V gene is TRBV2, the J gene TRBJ2-3; D not certain. Deletions cut 2 bases from V and 6 bases from J, with 6 bases between. The CDR3 loop spans 12 amino acids. The germline CDR1 and CDR2 sequences are SNHLY and FYNNEI. The CDR3 sequence: CASSELSDTQYF. CDR3 nucleotide sequence: TGTGCCAGCAGTGAACTGTCGGATACGCAGTATTTT.

This rearrangement joins TRBV5-1 to TRBJ1-1, with D maybe TRBD1 (6 bases). The CDR3 is 13 amino acids. Germline loops: CDR1 SGHRS, CDR2 YFSETQ. Trimming shortened V by 3 bases and J by 3 bases, and 9 bases separated the two germline ends. The CDR3 is CASSYRADTEAFF. CDR3 bases: TGCGCCAGCAGCTACAGGGCGGACACTGAAGCTTTCTTT.

J is TRBJ2-7 and V is TRBV25-1, with D unresolved. Germline CDR1 is MGHDK and CDR2 is SYGVNS. The CDR3 contains 11 residues. V was pared by 10 bases and J by 6 bases, with 13 bases between. The CDR3 DNA reads as TGTGCCACCAAGCACCTCGGCGAGCAGTACTTC. Its translation is CATKHLGEQYF.

This chain joins TRBV3-1 (or the pseudogene TRBV3-2) and TRBJ2-7, with TRBD2 identical over 11 bases. Trimming at V came to 5 bases and at J to 3 bases, leaving 6 bases not matched to a gene. The CDR3 has 15 amino acids. The V gene's germline CDR1 is LGHDT and CDR2 YNNKEL (reference sequence). For the CDR3, the DNA is TGTGCCAGCAGCGCGTCTAGCGGGAGGAGCTACGAGCAGTACTTC. This encodes CASSASSGRSYEQYF.

J is TRBJ1-5 and V is TRBV24-1; TRBD1 matches at 7 bases. The CDR3 consists of 14 residues. The J segment lost 3 bases and the V segment lost 4 bases, leaving 2 bases of the junction unmatched. In germline, CDR1 is KGHDR, CDR2 SFDVKD. CDR3: CATSEGTDNQPQHF. The CDR3 bases are TGTGCCACCAGTGAGGGGACAGACAATCAGCCCCAGCATTTT.

The sample holds one count of this clone. The chain uses TRBV15 and TRBJ2-6; possibly TRBD2 for D (5 bases). The V gene lost 9 bases and the J gene lost 4 bases, with 16 bases spanning the gap. The CDR3 is 15 residues long. CDR1 and CDR2 (germline): LNHNV, YYDKDF (reference sequence). The CDR3 sequence is CATKEELAGANVLTF. The CDR3 region has the DNA TGTGCCACTAAGGAGGAACTGGCCGGGGCCAACGTCCTGACTTTC.

The gene calls are TRBV6-5 and TRBJ1-1; D ambiguous. The CDR3 covers 14 residues. V lost 8 bases and J lost 0, with 13 bases in between. Germline values: CDR1 MNHEY, CDR2 SVGAGI. CDR3 DNA sequence: TGTGCCAGCGAGGGTGAATGGGTGAACACTGAAGCTTTCTTT. Translating gives CASEGEWVNTEAFF.

V gene TRBV27 combines with J gene TRBJ2-3; TRBD2 is a possible D gene (6 bases). The germline V gene has CDR1 MNHEY and CDR2 SMNVEV (reference sequence). Trimming removed 3 bases from V and 1 base from J, with 17 bases in between. The CDR3 has 17 amino acids. In nucleotides, the CDR3 is TGTGCCAGCAGTTTGAGCTTCCGGCGGGAAGGCACAGATACGCAGTATTTT. It translates to CASSLSFRREGTDTQYF.

The chain uses TRBV6-1 and TRBJ1-4; 7 positions agree with TRBD1. The CDR3 contains 16 residues. Trimming at V came to 4 bases and at J to 1 base, leaving 6 bases not matched to a gene. Germline CDR1 reads MNHNS; CDR2 reads SASEGT. The CDR3 sequence: CASSANPGGTNEKLFF. The CDR3 DNA reads TGTGCCAGCAGTGCGAACCCAGGGGGAACTAATGAAAAACTGTTTTTT.

The chain recombines TRBV6-1 with TRBJ2-7, with D tentatively TRBD1 (6 bases). Germline V gene data show CDR1 as MNHNS and CDR2 as SASEGT. Trimming removed 3 bases at V and 2 bases at J, with 14 bases between. This CDR3 is built from 15 residues. The CDR3 DNA reads as TGTGCCAGCAGTGATCAGGGGCGGCCTACCTACGAGCAGTACTTC. Its protein is CASSDQGRPTYEQYF.

The chain couples TRBV5-1 to TRBJ2-7; TRBD1 matches 11 bases. This CDR3 region has 15 residues. V was pared by 4 bases and J by 4 bases, with 7 bases of the junction left unmatched. Germline V gene lookup returns CDR1 SGHRS and CDR2 YFSETQ. CDR3: CASSPAGQGEYEQYF. The DNA of the CDR3 is TGCGCCAGCAGCCCCGCGGGACAGGGGGAATACGAGCAGTACTTC.

The genes are TRBV27 and TRBJ2-7; TRBD2 matches 13 bases. Trimming removed 4 bases from V and 4 bases from J; junction bases left unmatched: 7. This CDR3 comprises 16 residues. Germline V CDR1 and CDR2: MNHEY, SMNVEV (reference sequence). CDR3 in amino acids: CASSSPRTSGSYEQYF. CDR3 bases: TGTGCCAGCAGTTCCCCCCGGACTAGCGGGAGTTACGAGCAGTACTTC.